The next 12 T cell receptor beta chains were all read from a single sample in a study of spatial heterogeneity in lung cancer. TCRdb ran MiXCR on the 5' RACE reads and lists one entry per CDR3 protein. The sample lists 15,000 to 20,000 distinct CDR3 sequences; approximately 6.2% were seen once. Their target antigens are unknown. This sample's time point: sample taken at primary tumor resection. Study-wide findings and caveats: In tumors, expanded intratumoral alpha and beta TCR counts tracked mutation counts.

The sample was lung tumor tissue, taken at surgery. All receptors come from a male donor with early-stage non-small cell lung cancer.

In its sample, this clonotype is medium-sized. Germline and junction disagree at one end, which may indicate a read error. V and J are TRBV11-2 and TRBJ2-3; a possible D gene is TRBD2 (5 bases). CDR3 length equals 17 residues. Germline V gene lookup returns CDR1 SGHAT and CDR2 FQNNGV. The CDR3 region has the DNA TGTGCCAGCAGCAACCCGTCTTCGAGGGCTAGCAGAGATACGCAGTATTTT. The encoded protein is CASSNPSSRASRDTQYF. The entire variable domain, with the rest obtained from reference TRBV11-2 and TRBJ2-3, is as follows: EAGVAQSPRYKIIEKRQSVAFWCNPISGHATLYWYQQILGQGPKLLIQFQNNGVVDDSQLPKDRFSAERLKGVDSTLKIQPAKLEDSAVYLCASSNPSSRASRDTQYFGPGTRLTVL.

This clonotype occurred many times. This CDR3 is CASSRLGALSGNTIYF. CDR3 in DNA: TGTGCCAGCTCACGTTTAGGGGCGCTCTCTGGAAACACCATATATTTT. V is TRBV18 and J is TRBJ1-3; the D gene is possibly TRBD1 (5 bases). The CDR3 extends over 16 amino acids. Germline values: CDR1 KGHSH, CDR2 LQKENI. V was pared by 4 bases and J by 0 bases, with 13 bases between.

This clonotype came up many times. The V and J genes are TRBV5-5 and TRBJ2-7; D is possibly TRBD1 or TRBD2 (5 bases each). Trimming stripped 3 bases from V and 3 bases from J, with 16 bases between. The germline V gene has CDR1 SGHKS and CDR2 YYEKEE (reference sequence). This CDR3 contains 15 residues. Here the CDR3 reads CASSSPEGNVYEQYF. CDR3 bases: TGTGCCAGCAGCTCCCCCGAGGGGAACGTCTACGAGCAGTACTTC.

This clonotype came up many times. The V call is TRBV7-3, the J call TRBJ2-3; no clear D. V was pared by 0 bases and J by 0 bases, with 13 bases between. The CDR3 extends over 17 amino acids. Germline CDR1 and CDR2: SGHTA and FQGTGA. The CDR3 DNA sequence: TGTGCCAGCAGCTTAACCCCTGCCGGACCTAGCACAGATACGCAGTATTTT. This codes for CASSLTPAGPSTDTQYF.

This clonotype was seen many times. As DNA, the CDR3 is TGTGCCAGCAGTTACACGGGGACGGAGACCCAGTACTTC. Its translation: CASSYTGTETQYF. The chain joins TRBV6-6 to TRBJ2-5, with D perhaps assigned TRBD1 or TRBD2 (5 bases each). The ends were cut back, 2 bases at V and 5 bases at J, with 9 bases in the middle. Germline CDR1 is MNHNY and CDR2 is SVGAGI (reference sequence). This CDR3 is built from 13 residues.

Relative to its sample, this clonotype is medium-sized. This CDR3 reads CSASKGQYSNQPQHF. The DNA of the CDR3 is TGCAGTGCCAGTAAGGGACAGTATAGCAATCAGCCCCAGCATTTT. The chain employs TRBV20-1 and TRBJ1-5, with 7 bases lining up with TRBD1. After removal of 6 bases from V and 0 bases from J, the junction contained 8 bases not matched to a gene. This CDR3 comprises 15 residues. Germline-derived CDR1 and CDR2 are DFQATT and SNEGSKA (reference sequence).

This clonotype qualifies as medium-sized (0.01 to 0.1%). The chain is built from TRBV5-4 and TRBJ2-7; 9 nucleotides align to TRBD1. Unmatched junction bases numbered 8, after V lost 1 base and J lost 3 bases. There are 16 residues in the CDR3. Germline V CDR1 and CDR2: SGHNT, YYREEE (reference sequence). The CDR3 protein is CASSLYPGQGNYEQYF. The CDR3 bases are TGTGCCAGCAGCTTGTATCCGGGACAGGGAAACTACGAGCAGTACTTC.

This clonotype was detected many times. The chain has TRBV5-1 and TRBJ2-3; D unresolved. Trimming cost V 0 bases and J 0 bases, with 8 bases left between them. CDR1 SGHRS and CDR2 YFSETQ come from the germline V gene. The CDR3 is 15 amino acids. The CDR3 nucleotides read TGCGCCAGCAGCTTGGAACGGGCTAGCACAGATACGCAGTATTTT. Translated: CASSLERASTDTQYF. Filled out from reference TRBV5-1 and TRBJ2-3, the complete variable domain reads KAGVTQTPRYLIKTRGQQVTLSCSPISGHRSVSWYQQTPGQGLQFLFEYFSETQRNKGNFPGRFSGRQFSNSRSEMNVSTLELGDSALYLCASSLERASTDTQYFGPGTRLTVL.

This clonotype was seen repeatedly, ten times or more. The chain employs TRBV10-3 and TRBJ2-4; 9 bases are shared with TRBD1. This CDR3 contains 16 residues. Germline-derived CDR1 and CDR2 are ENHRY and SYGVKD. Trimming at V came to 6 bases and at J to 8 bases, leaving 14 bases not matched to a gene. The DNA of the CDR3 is TGTGCCATCAGCTCTATAATCGGACAGGGGAGAGACATTCAGTACTTC. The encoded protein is CAISSIIGQGRDIQYF.

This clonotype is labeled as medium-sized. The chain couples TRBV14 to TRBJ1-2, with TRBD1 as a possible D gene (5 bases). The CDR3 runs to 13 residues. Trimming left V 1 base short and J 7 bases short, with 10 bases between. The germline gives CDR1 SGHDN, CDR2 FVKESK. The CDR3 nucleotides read TGTGCCAGCAGCCAAGGGACAACGCGTGGCTACACCTTC. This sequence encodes CASSQGTTRGYTF.

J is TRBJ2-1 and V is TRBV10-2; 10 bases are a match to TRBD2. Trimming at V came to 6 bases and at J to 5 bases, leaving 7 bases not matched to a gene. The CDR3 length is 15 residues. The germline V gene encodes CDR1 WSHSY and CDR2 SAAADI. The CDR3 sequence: CASRARSGRDNEQFF. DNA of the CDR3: TGCGCCAGCAGAGCTCGGAGCGGGAGGGACAATGAGCAGTTCTTC.

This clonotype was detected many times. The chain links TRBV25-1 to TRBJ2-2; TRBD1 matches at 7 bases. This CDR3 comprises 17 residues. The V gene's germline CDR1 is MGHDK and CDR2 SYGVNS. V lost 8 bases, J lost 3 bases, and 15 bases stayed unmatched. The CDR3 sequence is CASVYFRDRVYTGELFF. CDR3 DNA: TGTGCCAGCGTCTACTTTCGGGACAGAGTCTACACCGGGGAGCTGTTTTTT.